Sequencing of this T cell receptor (beta chain) was carried out in a study of blood T cell repertoires in COVID-19. Some clones are missing from TCRdb's copy, which holds only in-frame ones; the method was immunoSEQ multiplex PCR. Of around 160,000 clones listed, 80% were seen once; the top ten hold roughly 3.5%. This clone occurred a few times. This CDR3 is built from 13 residues. Germline V lookup: CDR1 LGHDT, CDR2 YNNKEL (reference sequence). The V gene end was trimmed by 4 bases and the J gene end by 5 bases; junction bases not matched to a gene: 4. The origin of this receptor is a woman aged 60-75 years who had recovered from COVID-19. The V call is TRBV3-1 (or the pseudogene TRBV3-2), the J call TRBJ2-7; 8 positions match TRBD1. The sample consisted of PBMCs or T cells enriched from blood (not recorded which). The CDR3 is CASSRSTGDEQYF. In DNA form, the CDR3 reads TGTGCCAGCAGCCGCTCGACAGGGGACGAGCAGTACTTC.